The 32 T cell receptor beta chains reported below all come from one sample, sequenced in a study of T cells in women clearing cervical HPV infection. The assay was immunoSEQ multiplex PCR, and TCRdb's table has in-frame clones only and misses some. This sample contains some 32,000 clones. The sample taken for sequencing was blood buffy coat. Receptor source: a woman between 18 and 70 years old with a cervical HPV16 infection that either progressed to CIN3+ or cleared (not recorded which).

Regarding this clone: The DNA ends 3 residues before the CDR3 does, and the rest of the CDR3 is filled in from the germline J gene. This rearrangement joins TRBV5-4 to TRBJ2-1; D gene ambiguous. The germline V and J ends were trimmed by 0 bases and 4 bases, with 11 bases remaining between them. Germline lookup yields CDR1 SGHNT and CDR2 YYREEE (reference sequence). The CDR3 runs 15 residues. CDR3 bases read: TGTGCCAGCAGCTTGGATAGATTAAATTACAATGAG. It codes for CASSLDRLNYNE. The full CDR3 sequence reads CASSLDRLNYNEQFF. The full variable domain, rest sourced from reference TRBV5-4 and TRBJ2-1, is ETGVTQSPTHLIKTRGQQVTLRCSSQSGHNTVSWYQQALGQGPQFIFQYYREEENGRGNFPPRFSGLQFPNYSSELNVNALELDDSALYLCASSLDRLNYNEQFFGPGTRLTVL.

Details on this clone: Coverage ceases 3 residues before the CDR3 finishes, and the germline J gene fills in the end. The chain employs TRBV19 and TRBJ1-2, with D perhaps matching TRBD1 (5 bases). The ends were cut back, 3 bases at V and 7 bases at J, with 21 bases in the middle. Germline V lookup: CDR1 LNHDA, CDR2 SQIVND (reference sequence). The CDR3 contains 16 residues. CDR3 DNA, as far as it was read: TGTGCCAGTAGTATTGGAGCAGTTGGGGCAGGCAGTGGC. It translates to CASSIGAVGAGSG. The whole CDR3 sequence reads CASSIGAVGAGSGYTF.

A word on this clone: Read coverage stops 3 residues before the CDR3 terminus; the germline J gene supplies the remainder. This chain joins TRBV7-9 and TRBJ1-2, with 8 nucleotides matching TRBD1. This CDR3 comprises 14 residues. Germline values: CDR1 SEHNR, CDR2 FQNEAQ (reference sequence). The sequenced part of the CDR3 DNA is TGTGCCAGCAGCTTCGGGACAGGATCCTACGAC. Translation: CASSFGTGSYD. The CDR3, in full, reads CASSFGTGSYDYTF.

This clone is classed as medium-sized (0.01 to 0.1%) by frequency. The read terminates 3 residues ahead of where the CDR3 ends, so the germline J gene completes it. The genes are TRBV5-1 and TRBJ2-2, with 12 bases lining up with TRBD1. The CDR3 is 18 residues long. Germline-derived CDR1 and CDR2 are SGHRS and YFSETQ. V dropped 0 bases and J dropped 4; count of bases not matched to a gene: 7. The sequenced CDR3 bases are TGCGCCAGCAGCTTGGTGGGGACAGGGGGCTGGAGCACCGGGGAG. Translating gives CASSLVGTGGWSTGE. The CDR3 as a whole reads CASSLVGTGGWSTGELFF.

Remarks on this clone: The read ends 3 residues shy of where the CDR3 ends; the end is completed using the germline J gene. The rearrangement links TRBV19 to TRBJ2-2, with TRBD1 identical over 12 bases. Looked up from germline, CDR1 is LNHDA and CDR2 is SQIVND (reference sequence). The CDR3 is made up of 17 amino acids. V lost 4 bases and J lost 6; bases outside the gene matches: 9. This chain's CDR3 is CASSTPGTGGSAGELFF. Partial CDR3 DNA: TGTGCCAGTAGTACCCCAGGGACAGGGGGCTCGGCCGGGGAG.

A note on this clone: From the germline J gene comes the end of the CDR3, since the read stops 3 residues before it. J is TRBJ1-2 and V is TRBV7-9; tentative D call: TRBD1 (6 bases). This CDR3 is built from 13 residues. In germline, CDR1 is SEHNR, CDR2 FQNEAQ (reference sequence). CDR3 region: CASSHLGAYDYTF. The part of the CDR3 DNA that was read is TGTGCCAGCAGCCACCTGGGGGCCTACGAC.

Regarding this clone: The junction departs from the called germline gene at one end, perhaps through a read error. With the read ending 3 residues before the CDR3 end, the germline J gene is used to fill in that end. The rearrangement joins TRBV5-4 to TRBJ1-3; D is unclear. This CDR3 region has 14 residues. The germline V gene has CDR1 SGHNT and CDR2 YYREEE (reference sequence). The CDR3 protein is CASSLGQPGNTIYF. CDR3 DNA, as far as it was read: TGTGCCAGCAGCTTGGGACAACCTGGAAACACG.

As concerns this clone: The read ends 3 residues shy of where the CDR3 ends; the end is completed using the germline J gene. This sequence joins TRBV20-1 and TRBJ2-4, with 9 bases matching TRBD1. V lost 5 bases to trimming and J lost 4 bases; unmatched junction nucleotides: 6. CDR1 and CDR2 (germline): DFQATT, SNEGSKA (reference sequence). The length of the CDR3 is 14 residues. CDR3 DNA, as far as it was read: TGCAGTGCTCCCAGAGACAGGGGGAAAAACATT. Translating gives CSAPRDRGKNI. In full, the CDR3 reads CSAPRDRGKNIQYF.

Note on this clone: The CDR3 end lies 3 residues beyond the end of the read and is filled in from the germline J gene. This sequence joins TRBV28 and TRBJ2-3; D perhaps matches TRBD2 (6 bases). Per the germline V gene, CDR1 is MDHEN and CDR2 is SYDVKM. The CDR3 loop spans 13 amino acids. V was cut by 6 bases and J by 2 bases, with 9 bases left in between. CDR3 DNA (partial): TGTGCCAGCAGCCCTAGCGTCACAGATACG. Translated: CASSPSVTDT. The whole CDR3 sequence is CASSPSVTDTQYF.

A word on this clone: At one boundary the junction diverges from the germline segment, which might be a read error. Read sequence stops 3 residues before the CDR3 end, and the germline J gene provides the missing end. This same CDR3 is encoded by further DNA sequences in the sample. The gene calls are TRBV5-1 and TRBJ1-3; D call uncertain. CDR1 is SGHRS, CDR2 YFSETQ, per germline. The CDR3 contains 13 residues. CDR3 in amino acids: CASSPEAGNTIYF. The sequenced CDR3 bases are TGCGCCAGCAGCCCAGAAGCGGGAAACACG.

Details on this clone: With the read ending 3 residues before the CDR3 end, the germline J gene is used to fill in that end. V is TRBV19 and J is TRBJ2-1; 9 bases fit TRBD1. The CDR3 consists of 16 residues. Germline loops: CDR1 LNHDA, CDR2 SQIVND (reference sequence). Trimming removed 5 bases from V and 2 bases from J; junction bases left unmatched: 7. The sequenced CDR3 bases are TGTGCCAGTAGTCTCTCCGGGACAGGGCCCTACAATGAG. Translating it yields CASSLSGTGPYNE. The full CDR3 protein is CASSLSGTGPYNEQFF.

Comments on this clone: The CDR3 end lies 3 residues beyond the end of the read and is filled in from the germline J gene. The chain combines TRBV14 with TRBJ2-1; TRBD2 matches 9 bases. CDR1 is SGHDN, CDR2 FVKESK, per germline. The CDR3 has 15 residues. The junction had 4 bases not matched to a gene; V was cut back by 4 bases and J by 3 bases. CDR3 bases read: TGTGCCAGCAGCCCTCGACTAGCGGACTACAATGAG. Amino acid sequence: CASSPRLADYNE. The whole CDR3 sequence reads CASSPRLADYNEQFF. The full variable domain, with the rest looked up from reference TRBV14 and TRBJ2-1, is EAGVTQFPSHSVIEKGQTVTLRCDPISGHDNLYWYRRVMGKEIKFLLHFVKESKQDESGMPNNRFLAERTGGTYSTLKVQPAELEDSGVYFCASSPRLADYNEQFFGPGTRLTVL.

This clone shows up as medium-sized by frequency. The CDR3 end is not reached by the read, which stops 3 residues before it; the germline J gene fills it in. The V gene is TRBV5-1, the J gene TRBJ2-2; no firm D call. The CDR3 covers 14 residues. V was cut by 0 bases and J by 2 bases, with 5 bases left in between. Germline V lookup: CDR1 SGHRS, CDR2 YFSETQ. The CDR3 here is CASSLDTNTGELFF. CDR3 DNA, as far as it was read: TGCGCCAGCAGCTTGGACACAAACACCGGGGAG.

As for this clone: The CDR3 end lies 3 residues beyond the end of the read and is filled in from the germline J gene. The gene calls are TRBV6-1 and TRBJ2-2; TRBD2 might be the D (6 bases). Germline CDR1 and CDR2: MNHNS and SASEGT. The CDR3 totals 17 residues. The sequenced CDR3 bases are TGTGCCAGCAGTGAACGTTGGAGGGGAGCTGGGGCCAACGTG. Its translation: CASSERWRGAGANV. Given in full, the CDR3 is CASSERWRGAGANVLFF.

As concerns this clone: The CDR3 goes on 3 residues after the read ends, and that part is filled in from the germline J gene. V and J are TRBV29-1 and TRBJ1-1; no clear D. Per the germline V gene, CDR1 is SQVTM and CDR2 is ANQGSEA. Trimming shortened V by 0 bases and J by 1 base, and 6 bases separated the two germline ends. This CDR3 region has 13 residues. This CDR3 is CSVEDGPNTEAFF. CDR3 DNA (partial): TGCAGCGTTGAAGATGGGCCGAACACTGAA. Full variable domain (rest looked up from reference TRBV29-1 and TRBJ1-1): SAVISQKPSRDICQRGTSLTIQCQVDSQVTMMFWYRQQPGQSLTLIATANQGSEATYESGFVIDKFPISRPNLTFSTLTVSNMSPEDSSIYLCSVEDGPNTEAFFGQGTRLTVV.

Regarding this clone: The read stops 3 residues short of the end of the CDR3; the missing end is completed from the germline J gene. The chain carries TRBV6-1 and TRBJ2-2; 7 bases are shared with TRBD1. Germline V CDR1 and CDR2: MNHNS, SASEGT. The trim removed 4 bases at V and 5 bases at J, leaving 10 bases unmatched. The CDR3 totals 16 residues. The part of the CDR3 DNA that was read is TGTGCCAGCAGTGGCCGAAGGGGGCTTTGGACCGGGGAG. Its translation is CASSGRRGLWTGE. The full CDR3 protein reads CASSGRRGLWTGELFF.

For this clone: The missing CDR3 end, 3 residues past where the read stops, is filled in from the germline J gene. This chain joins TRBV7-9 and TRBJ2-1; TRBD1 matches 7 bases. From germline, CDR1 is SEHNR and CDR2 FQNEAQ (reference sequence). CDR3 length: 14 amino acids. The trim removed 6 bases at V and 4 bases at J, leaving 6 bases unmatched. The CDR3 DNA, read in part, is TGTGCCAGCAGTGAGGGGGCTTGGTACAATGAG. Translation gives CASSEGAWYNE. The whole CDR3 region reads CASSEGAWYNEQFF. The full variable domain, in which reference TRBV7-9 and TRBJ2-1 provide the parts outside the CDR3, is DTGVSQNPRHKITKRGQNVTFRCDPISEHNRLYWYRQTLGQGPEFLTYFQNEAQLEKSRLLSDRFSAERPKGSFSTLEIQRTEQGDSAMYLCASSEGAWYNEQFFGPGTRLTVL.

CDR3 sequence reads: CASSERRINTEAFF. Incomplete CDR3 DNA: TGTGCCAGCAGTGAACGGCGGATAAACACTGAA. The genes are TRBV6-1 and TRBJ1-1; D is ambiguous. The read ends 3 residues before the CDR3 terminus; that terminus is restored from the germline J gene. The CDR3 covers 14 residues. Trimming cost V 2 bases and J 2 bases, with 9 bases left between them. Germline CDR1 is MNHNS and CDR2 is SASEGT.

CDR3 in amino acids: CASSESGTAYGYTF. The sequenced CDR3 bases are TGTGCCAGCAGCGAATCCGGGACAGCCTATGGC. This chain uses TRBV7-9 with TRBJ1-2, with 7 bases fitting TRBD1. From the germline J gene comes the end of the CDR3, since the read stops 3 residues before it. Trimming took 5 bases from V and 4 from J; bases not matched to a gene: 7. The CDR3 loop spans 14 amino acids. Germline CDR1 and CDR2: SEHNR and FQNEAQ (reference sequence).

About this clone: The read ends 3 residues early relative to the CDR3; the germline J gene fills the gap. V is TRBV11-3 and J is TRBJ2-3, with D possibly TRBD1 on 6 matching bases. The CDR3 contains 15 residues. Germline V CDR1 and CDR2: SGHNT, YENEEA. CDR3 protein: CASSKNSQPGETQYF. The sequenced part of the CDR3 DNA is TGTGCCAGCAGTAAGAACTCCCAACCAGGGGAGACG.

About this clone itself: The read halts 3 residues ahead of the CDR3 end, with the missing end drawn from the germline J gene. The V and J genes are TRBV18 and TRBJ1-2, with 9 bases aligning to TRBD1. From germline, CDR1 is KGHSH and CDR2 LQKENI. The CDR3 contains 15 residues. The CDR3 loop reads CASSPMTGGSYDYTF. The sequenced CDR3 bases are TGTGCCAGCTCACCGATGACAGGGGGATCCTACGAC.

A note on this clone: The CDR3 is cut off 3 residues early in the read; its end comes from the germline J gene. The rearrangement joins TRBV9 to TRBJ2-1; 8 nucleotides match TRBD1. CDR1 is SGDLS, CDR2 YYNGEE, per germline. After removal of 4 bases from V and 8 bases from J, the junction contained 8 bases not matched to a gene. There are 14 residues in the CDR3. The CDR3 sequence is CASSTTGGLDEQFF. Incomplete CDR3 DNA: TGTGCCAGCAGCACTACAGGGGGTCTGGATGAG.

CDR3 bases read: TGCGCCAGCAGCTCTAGGGGTGGCAATCAGCCC. It codes for CASSSRGGNQP. The entire CDR3 protein is CASSSRGGNQPQHF. The rearrangement links TRBV5-1 to TRBJ1-5; maybe TRBD1 (5 bases). Coverage ceases 3 residues before the CDR3 finishes, and the germline J gene fills in the end. The CDR3 has 14 amino acids. Trimming shortened V by 3 bases and J by 2 bases, and 9 bases separated the two germline ends. CDR1 is SGHRS, CDR2 YFSETQ, per germline.

To note about this clone: Sequencing ends 3 residues short of the CDR3 end; the germline J gene provides the rest. V gene TRBV30 combines with J gene TRBJ1-2; D perhaps matches TRBD1 (5 bases). In germline, CDR1 is GTSNPN, CDR2 SVGIG (reference sequence). The CDR3 spans 11 residues. CDR3 DNA, as far as it was read: TGTGCCTGGGAGAGACAGAGAGGC. It yields the protein CAWERQRG. The entire CDR3 protein is CAWERQRGYTF.

Comment on this clone: The read ends 3 residues shy of where the CDR3 ends; the end is completed using the germline J gene. The chain uses TRBV5-1 and TRBJ2-5; D perhaps matches TRBD2 (6 bases). Germline lookup yields CDR1 SGHRS and CDR2 YFSETQ. V was shortened by 4 bases and J by 5 bases, with 18 bases between the two germline ends. The CDR3 is 15 amino acids. The sequenced CDR3 bases are TGCGCCAGCAGCATCCGGGACTCAGGTTCGGAGACC. Translation gives CASSIRDSGSET. The complete CDR3 reads CASSIRDSGSETQYF.

About this clone itself: Read data end 3 residues before the CDR3 end; the end is taken from the germline J gene. The V gene is TRBV4-2, the J gene TRBJ2-7; D may correspond to TRBD1 or TRBD2 (5 bases each). CDR1 LGHNA and CDR2 YNFKEQ come from the germline V gene. V lost 3 bases and J 0 bases, leaving 9 bases between the germline ends. There are 14 residues in the CDR3. CDR3 region: CASSHPRGSYEQYF. The CDR3 bases that were read are TGTGCCAGCAGCCATCCGAGGGGCTCCTACGAG.

The CDR3 sequence is CSASSDSQETQYF. The CDR3 bases that were read are TGCAGTGCTAGTTCGGACAGCCAAGAGACG. V usage is TRBV20-1 and J usage is TRBJ2-3; D is possibly TRBD1 (6 bases). Coverage ceases 3 residues before the CDR3 finishes, and the germline J gene fills in the end. This CDR3 is built from 13 residues. Per germline, CDR1 DFQATT and CDR2 SNEGSKA (reference sequence).

About this clone: The sequence runs out 3 residues before the end of the CDR3; the remainder is reconstructed from the germline J gene. This sequence joins TRBV14 and TRBJ1-3; TRBD1 matches at 9 bases. Losses at the gene ends were 1 base for V and 2 bases for J; bases not matched to a gene: 6. The length of the CDR3 is 17 residues. CDR1 SGHDN and CDR2 FVKESK come from the germline V gene. The CDR3 protein is CASSQVQGAWPGNTIYF. The DNA read from the CDR3 is TGTGCCAGCAGCCAAGTACAGGGGGCTTGGCCTGGAAACACC.

On this clone itself: The read terminates 3 residues before the CDR3 end, so the remaining end is supplied by the germline J gene. The chain links TRBV11-2 to TRBJ1-1; 7 bases fit TRBD1. The ends lost 6 bases at V and 3 bases at J; junction bases unmatched: 7. Germline V CDR1 and CDR2: SGHAT, FQNNGV. CDR3 length equals 14 residues. CDR3 DNA (partial): TGTGCCAGCAGACAGGGGTTGAGGGACACTGAA. Protein: CASRQGLRDTE. The whole CDR3 region reads CASRQGLRDTEAFF.

Concerning this clone itself: From the germline J gene comes the end of the CDR3, since the read stops 3 residues before it. The genes are TRBV10-3 and TRBJ1-4; D unclear. Germline values: CDR1 ENHRY, CDR2 SYGVKD. The CDR3 contains 13 residues. Trimming stripped 10 bases from V and 0 bases from J, with 9 bases between. This CDR3 reads CATNRATNEKLFF. The part of the CDR3 DNA that was read is TGTGCCACCAACAGAGCAACTAATGAAAAA.

The part of the CDR3 DNA that was read is TGTGCCAGCAGCACGGGGGGGGGATCGCCCTACGAG. This sequence encodes CASSTGGGSPYE. The entire CDR3 reads CASSTGGGSPYEQYF. The rearrangement links TRBV7-2 to TRBJ2-7, with 8 positions matching TRBD2. The read stops 3 residues short of the end of the CDR3; the missing end is completed from the germline J gene. This CDR3 has 15 amino acids. V trimming: 5 bases; J trimming: 2 bases; junction bases outside the gene matches: 8. Germline V gives CDR1 SGHTA, CDR2 FQGNSA.

As regards this clone: The read finishes 3 residues shy of the CDR3 end, and the germline J gene is used to complete it. This sequence joins TRBV20-1 and TRBJ2-3; 9 bases line up with TRBD2. Germline values: CDR1 DFQATT, CDR2 SNEGSKA (reference sequence). Germline trimming cut 1 base from V and 2 bases from J; bases unmatched to any gene: 4. The CDR3 is 15 amino acids. The CDR3 sequence is CSARVSGGPTDTQYF. The covered CDR3 bases are TGCAGTGCTAGAGTTAGCGGGGGACCCACAGATACG.